This TCR beta chain was recovered during a study of early stage breast cancer tumors. Study results and caveats: In about 85% of the 16 patients, blood comparison separated tumor from normal breast. Tumors had roughly 2.4-fold higher T cell density and higher clonality than adjacent normal breast tissue.

A remark on this clone: Its antigen is unidentified.

Produced via immunoSEQ multiplex PCR; TCRdb's table is partial and in-frame only. The sample records 40,000 to 60,000 clones, approximately 83% being singletons. Germline lookup yields CDR1 SQVTM and CDR2 ANQGSEA. The CDR3 loop spans 14 amino acids. V lost 6 bases and J 6 bases, leaving 18 bases between the germline ends. The gene calls are TRBV29-1 and TRBJ2-1, with D perhaps matching TRBD1 (6 bases). This receptor was identified in a person aged 45 to 59 with breast cancer. The sample taken for sequencing was blood. CDR3 coding DNA: TGCAGCGTCCTCCGGGACAAGGGCTCCAATGAGCAGTTCTTC. As protein: CSVLRDKGSNEQFF.